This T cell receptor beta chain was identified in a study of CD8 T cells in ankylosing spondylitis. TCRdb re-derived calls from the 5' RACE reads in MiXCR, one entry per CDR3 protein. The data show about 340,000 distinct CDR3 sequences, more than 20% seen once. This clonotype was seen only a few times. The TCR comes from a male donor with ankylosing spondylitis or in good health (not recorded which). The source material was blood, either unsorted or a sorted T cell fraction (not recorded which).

CDR3 sequence reads: CASSYIGTGGYNEQFF. The CDR3, as DNA: TGTGCCAGCAGTTATATCGGGACAGGCGGCTACAATGAGCAGTTCTTC. This chain links TRBV6-5 with TRBJ2-1; 8 bases map to TRBD1. Per germline, CDR1 MNHEY and CDR2 SVGAGI. V trimming: 3 bases; J trimming: 3 bases; junction bases outside the gene matches: 7. The CDR3 sequence is 16 residues long.